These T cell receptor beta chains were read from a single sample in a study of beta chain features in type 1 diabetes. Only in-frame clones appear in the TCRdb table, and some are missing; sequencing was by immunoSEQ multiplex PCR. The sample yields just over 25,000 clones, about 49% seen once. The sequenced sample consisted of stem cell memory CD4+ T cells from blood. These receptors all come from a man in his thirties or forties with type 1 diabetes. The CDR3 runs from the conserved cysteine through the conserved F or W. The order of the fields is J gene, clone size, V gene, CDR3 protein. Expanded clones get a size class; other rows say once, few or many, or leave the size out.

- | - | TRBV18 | CASSLNSGTSGSYEQYF
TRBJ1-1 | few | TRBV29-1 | CSVKGRHQNTEAFF
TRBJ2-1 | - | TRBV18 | CASSPRLTYNEQFF
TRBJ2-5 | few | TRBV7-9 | CASSLGLAGGETQYF
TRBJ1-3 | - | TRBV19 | CASSNMPQGNTIYF
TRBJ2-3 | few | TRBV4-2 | CASSQAVDSDTQYF
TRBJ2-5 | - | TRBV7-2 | CASSFAGQETQYF
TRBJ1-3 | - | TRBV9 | CASSVSPGLNSGNTIYF
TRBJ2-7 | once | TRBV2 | CASNPQISYEQYF
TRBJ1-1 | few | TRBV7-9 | CASSLLGGGPTEAFF
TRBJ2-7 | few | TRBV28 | CASSLPDSEQYF
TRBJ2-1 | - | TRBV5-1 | CASSLEGAYNEQFF
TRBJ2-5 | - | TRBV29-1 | CSFKRWETQYF
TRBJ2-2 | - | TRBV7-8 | CASSPDRVRNTGELFF
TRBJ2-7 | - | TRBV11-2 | CASSFSRYEQYF
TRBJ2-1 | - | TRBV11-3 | CASSLGGGAQFF
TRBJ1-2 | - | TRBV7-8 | CVGGTGLNYGYTF
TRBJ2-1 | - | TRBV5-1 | CASSYRDPGGEQFF
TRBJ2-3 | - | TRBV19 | CASSIGGQNTDTQYF
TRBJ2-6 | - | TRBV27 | CASSSGQGTSGANVLTF
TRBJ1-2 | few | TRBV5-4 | CASSLGQYPGGYTF
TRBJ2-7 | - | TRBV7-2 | CASSPGTGAGDEQYF
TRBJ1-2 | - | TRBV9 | CASSVEGGSNYGYTF
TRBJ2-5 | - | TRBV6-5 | CASSRPGTGTETQYF
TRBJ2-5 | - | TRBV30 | CAWIRDRGSETQYF
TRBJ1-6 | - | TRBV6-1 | CASSEGFAGVGNSPLHF
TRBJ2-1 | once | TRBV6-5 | CASSYSGGRAANEQFF
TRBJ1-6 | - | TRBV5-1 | CASRMRQGEDNSPLHF
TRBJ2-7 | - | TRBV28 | CASSAGTGGVYEQYF
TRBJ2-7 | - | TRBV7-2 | CASSLSGYEQYF
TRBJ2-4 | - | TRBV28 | CASSPRGGRNIQYF
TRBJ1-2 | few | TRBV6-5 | CASSRGQGYGYTF
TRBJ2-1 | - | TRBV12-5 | CASGLVVAGGTPEQFF
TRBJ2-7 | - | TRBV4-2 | CASSQESRTFSDEQYF
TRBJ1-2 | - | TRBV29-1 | CSVAQGVGGYTF
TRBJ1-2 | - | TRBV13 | CASSPIGGGGYGYTF
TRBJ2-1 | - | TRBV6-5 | CASSPGTSGANEQFF
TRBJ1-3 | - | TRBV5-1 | CASSLAGAVSGNTIYF
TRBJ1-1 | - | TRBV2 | CASSAENTEAFF
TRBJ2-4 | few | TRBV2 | CASRVGTSGAKNIQYF
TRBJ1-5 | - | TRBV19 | CASSIVGGDQPQHF
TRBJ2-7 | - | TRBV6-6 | CASSYGVDRVANEQYF
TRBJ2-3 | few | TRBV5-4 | CASSLVTSGGPDTQYF
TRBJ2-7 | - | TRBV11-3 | CASSPTRLAGAEQYF
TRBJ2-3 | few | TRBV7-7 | CASSASPGTDTQYF
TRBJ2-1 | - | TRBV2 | CASSERTAGLTYNEQFF
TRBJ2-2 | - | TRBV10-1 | CASSESIGLTGELFF
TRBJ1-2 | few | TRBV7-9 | CALRTGEGRTF
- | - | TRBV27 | CASSLIQGAADEQYF
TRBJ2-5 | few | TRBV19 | CASGGQTGGEQYF
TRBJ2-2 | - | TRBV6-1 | CASRIQGVLSGELFF
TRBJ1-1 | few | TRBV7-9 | CASSLLGGTEAFF
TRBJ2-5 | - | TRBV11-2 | CASTKVAGESIETQYF
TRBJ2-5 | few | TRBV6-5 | CASSYHPSPETQYF
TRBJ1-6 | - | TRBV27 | CASSPLGGLIGSPLHF